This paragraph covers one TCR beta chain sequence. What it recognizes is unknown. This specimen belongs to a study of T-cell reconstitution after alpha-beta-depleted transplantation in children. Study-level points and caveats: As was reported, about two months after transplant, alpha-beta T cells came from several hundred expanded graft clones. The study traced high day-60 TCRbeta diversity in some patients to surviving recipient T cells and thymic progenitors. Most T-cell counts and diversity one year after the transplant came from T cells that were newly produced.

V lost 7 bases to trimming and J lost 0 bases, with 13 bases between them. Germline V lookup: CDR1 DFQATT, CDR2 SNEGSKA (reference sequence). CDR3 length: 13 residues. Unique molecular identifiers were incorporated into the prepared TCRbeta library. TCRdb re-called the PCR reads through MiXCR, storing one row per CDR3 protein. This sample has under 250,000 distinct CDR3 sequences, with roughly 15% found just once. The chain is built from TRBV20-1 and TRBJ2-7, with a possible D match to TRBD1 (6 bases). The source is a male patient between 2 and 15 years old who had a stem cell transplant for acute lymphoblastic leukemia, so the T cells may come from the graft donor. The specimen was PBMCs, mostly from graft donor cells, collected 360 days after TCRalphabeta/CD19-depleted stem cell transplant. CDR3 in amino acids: CSGRDTYSYEQYF. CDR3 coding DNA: TGCAGTGGCCGGGACACTTACTCCTACGAGCAGTACTTC.